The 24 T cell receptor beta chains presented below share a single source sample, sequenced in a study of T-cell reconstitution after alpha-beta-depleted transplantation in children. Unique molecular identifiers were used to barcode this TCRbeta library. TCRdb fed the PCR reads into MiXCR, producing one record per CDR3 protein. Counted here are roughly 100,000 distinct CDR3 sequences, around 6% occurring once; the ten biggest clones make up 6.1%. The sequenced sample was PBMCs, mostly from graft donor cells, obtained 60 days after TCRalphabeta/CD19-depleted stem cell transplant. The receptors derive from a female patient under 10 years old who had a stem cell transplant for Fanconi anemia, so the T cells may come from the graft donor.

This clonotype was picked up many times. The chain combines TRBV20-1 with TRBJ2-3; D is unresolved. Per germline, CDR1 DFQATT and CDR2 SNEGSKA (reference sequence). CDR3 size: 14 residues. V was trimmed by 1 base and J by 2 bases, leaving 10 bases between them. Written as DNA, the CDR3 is TGCAGTGCTAGAGGAGGCGGCAACACAGATACGCAGTATTTT. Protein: CSARGGGNTDTQYF.

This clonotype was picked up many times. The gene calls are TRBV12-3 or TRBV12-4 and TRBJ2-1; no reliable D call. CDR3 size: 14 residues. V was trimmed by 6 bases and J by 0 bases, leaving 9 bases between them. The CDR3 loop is CASRSTTSYNEQFF. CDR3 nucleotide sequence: TGTGCCAGCAGATCCACCACCTCCTACAATGAGCAGTTCTTC.

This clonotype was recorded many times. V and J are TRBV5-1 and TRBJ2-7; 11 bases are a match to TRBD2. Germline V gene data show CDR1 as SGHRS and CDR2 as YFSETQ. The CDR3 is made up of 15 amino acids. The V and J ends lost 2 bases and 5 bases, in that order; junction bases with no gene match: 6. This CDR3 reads CASSFGGLAVDEQYF. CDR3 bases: TGCGCCAGCAGCTTCGGGGGACTAGCGGTTGACGAGCAGTACTTC.

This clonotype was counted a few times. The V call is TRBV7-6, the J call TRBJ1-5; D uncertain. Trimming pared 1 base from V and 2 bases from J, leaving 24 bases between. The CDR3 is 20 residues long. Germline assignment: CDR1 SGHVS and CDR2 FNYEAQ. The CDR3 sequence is CASSLGVRTNDLRGNQPQHF. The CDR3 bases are TGTGCCAGCAGCTTAGGTGTCAGGACGAATGATCTAAGGGGCAATCAGCCCCAGCATTTT.

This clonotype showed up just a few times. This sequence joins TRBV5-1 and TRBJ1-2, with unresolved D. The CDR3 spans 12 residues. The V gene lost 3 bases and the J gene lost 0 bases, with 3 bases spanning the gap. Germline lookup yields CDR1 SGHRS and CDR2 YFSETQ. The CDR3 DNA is TGCGCCAGCAGCTCGACTAACTATGGCTACACCTTC. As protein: CASSSTNYGYTF.

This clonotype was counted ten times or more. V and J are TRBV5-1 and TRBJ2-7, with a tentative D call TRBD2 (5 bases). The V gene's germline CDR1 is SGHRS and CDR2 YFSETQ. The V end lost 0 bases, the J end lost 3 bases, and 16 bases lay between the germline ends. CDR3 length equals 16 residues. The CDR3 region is CASSLGRTAVIYEQYF. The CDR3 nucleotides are TGCGCCAGCAGCTTGGGGAGGACGGCGGTGATCTACGAGCAGTACTTC.

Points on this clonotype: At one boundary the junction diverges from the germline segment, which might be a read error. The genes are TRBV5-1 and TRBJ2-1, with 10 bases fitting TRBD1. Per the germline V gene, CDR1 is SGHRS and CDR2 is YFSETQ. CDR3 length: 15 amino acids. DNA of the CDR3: TGCGCCAGCAGGTTGGGACAGGGGATAAGTGATGAGCAGTTCTTC. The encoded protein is CASRLGQGISDEQFF.

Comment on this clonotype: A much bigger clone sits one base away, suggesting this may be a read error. The CDR3 DNA follows: TGTGCCGGCAGTTGGGGGGATTCCGGGGAGCTGTTTTTT. Residues: CAGSWGDSGELFF. The chain is built from TRBV25-1 and TRBJ2-2; D is possibly TRBD2 (6 bases). CDR1 and CDR2 from the germline V gene are MGHDK and SYGVNS. This CDR3 is 13 amino acids long.

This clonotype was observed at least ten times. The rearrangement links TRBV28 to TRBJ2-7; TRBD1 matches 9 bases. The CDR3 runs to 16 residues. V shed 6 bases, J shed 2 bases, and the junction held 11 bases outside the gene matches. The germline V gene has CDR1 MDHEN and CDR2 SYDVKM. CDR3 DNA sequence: TGTGCCAGCAGCCAGCCCGGGACAGGGACGCCCTACGAGCAGTACTTC. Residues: CASSQPGTGTPYEQYF.

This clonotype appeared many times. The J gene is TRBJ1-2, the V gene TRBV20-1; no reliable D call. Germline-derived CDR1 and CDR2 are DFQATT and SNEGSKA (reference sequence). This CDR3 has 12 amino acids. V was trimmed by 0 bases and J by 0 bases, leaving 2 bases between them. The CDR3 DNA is TGCAGTGCTAGAGACACTAACTATGGCTACACCTTC. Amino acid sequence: CSARDTNYGYTF.

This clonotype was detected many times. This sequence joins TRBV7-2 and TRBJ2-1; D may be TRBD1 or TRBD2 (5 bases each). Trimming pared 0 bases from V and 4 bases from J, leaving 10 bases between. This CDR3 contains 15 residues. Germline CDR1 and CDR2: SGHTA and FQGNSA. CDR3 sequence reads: CASSLAGVVYNEQFF. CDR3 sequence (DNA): TGTGCCAGCAGCTTAGCGGGGGTTGTATACAATGAGCAGTTCTTC. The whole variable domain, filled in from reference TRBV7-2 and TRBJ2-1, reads GAGVSQSPSNKVTEKGKDVELRCDPISGHTALYWYRQSLGQGLEFLIYFQGNSAPDKSGLPSDRFSAERTGGSVSTLTIQRTQQEDSAVYLCASSLAGVVYNEQFFGPGTRLTVL.

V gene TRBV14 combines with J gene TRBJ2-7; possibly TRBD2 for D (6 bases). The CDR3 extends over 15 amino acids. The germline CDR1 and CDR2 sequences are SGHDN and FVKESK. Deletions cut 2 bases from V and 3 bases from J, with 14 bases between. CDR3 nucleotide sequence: TGTGCCAGCAGCCAATCTGGGGGGAGATACTACGAGCAGTACTTC. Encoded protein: CASSQSGGRYYEQYF.

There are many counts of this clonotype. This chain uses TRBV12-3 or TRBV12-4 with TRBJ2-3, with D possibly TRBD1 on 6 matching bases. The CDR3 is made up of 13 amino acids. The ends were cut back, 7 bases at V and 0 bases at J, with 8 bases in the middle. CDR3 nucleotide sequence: TGTGCCAGCAACCAGGGGAGCACAGATACGCAGTATTTT. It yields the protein CASNQGSTDTQYF.

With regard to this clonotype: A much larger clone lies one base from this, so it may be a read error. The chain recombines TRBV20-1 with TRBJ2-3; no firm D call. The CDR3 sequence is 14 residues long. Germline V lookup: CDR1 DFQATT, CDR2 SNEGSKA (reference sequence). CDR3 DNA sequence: TGCAGTGCGTTTAGGATTGTGAGCACAGATACGCAGTGTTTT. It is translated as CSAFRIVSTDTQCF.

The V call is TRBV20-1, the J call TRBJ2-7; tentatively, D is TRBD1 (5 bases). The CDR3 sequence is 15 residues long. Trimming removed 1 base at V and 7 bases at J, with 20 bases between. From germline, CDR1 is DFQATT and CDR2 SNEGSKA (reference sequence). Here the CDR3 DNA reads TGCAGTGCTAGAGTAGATAGGGGCCTCTTTGGGGAGCAGTACTTC. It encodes CSARVDRGLFGEQYF.

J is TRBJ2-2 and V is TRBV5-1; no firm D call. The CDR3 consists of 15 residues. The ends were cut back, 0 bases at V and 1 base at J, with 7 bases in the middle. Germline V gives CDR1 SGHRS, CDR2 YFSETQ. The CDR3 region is CASSLEALNTGELFF. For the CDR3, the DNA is TGCGCCAGCAGCTTGGAGGCACTGAACACCGGGGAGCTGTTTTTT.

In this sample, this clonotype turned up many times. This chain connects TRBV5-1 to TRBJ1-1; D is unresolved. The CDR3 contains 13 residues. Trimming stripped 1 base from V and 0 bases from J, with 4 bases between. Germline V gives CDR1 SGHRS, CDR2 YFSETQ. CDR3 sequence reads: CASSLWMNTEAFF. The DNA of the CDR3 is TGCGCCAGCAGCTTGTGGATGAACACTGAAGCTTTCTTT.

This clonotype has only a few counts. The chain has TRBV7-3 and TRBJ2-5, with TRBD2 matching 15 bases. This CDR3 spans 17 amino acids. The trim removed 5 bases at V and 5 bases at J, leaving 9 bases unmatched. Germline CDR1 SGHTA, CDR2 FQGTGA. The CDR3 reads CASSPGLAGGRGETQYF. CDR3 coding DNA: TGTGCCAGCAGCCCAGGACTAGCGGGGGGGAGGGGCGAGACCCAGTACTTC.

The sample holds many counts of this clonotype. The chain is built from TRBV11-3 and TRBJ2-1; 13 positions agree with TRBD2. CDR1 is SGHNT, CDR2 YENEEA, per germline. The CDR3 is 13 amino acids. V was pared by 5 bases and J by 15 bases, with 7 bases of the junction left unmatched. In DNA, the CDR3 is TGTGCCAGCAGCCCTGGACTAGCGGGGGCGACGTTCTTC. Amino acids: CASSPGLAGATFF.

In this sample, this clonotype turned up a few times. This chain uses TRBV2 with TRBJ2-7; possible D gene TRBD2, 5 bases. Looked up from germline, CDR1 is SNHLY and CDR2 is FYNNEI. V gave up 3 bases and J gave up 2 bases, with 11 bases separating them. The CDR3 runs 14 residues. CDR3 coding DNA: TGTGCCAGCAGTGAGGCTAGCTGGCCCTACGAGCAGTACTTC. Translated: CASSEASWPYEQYF.

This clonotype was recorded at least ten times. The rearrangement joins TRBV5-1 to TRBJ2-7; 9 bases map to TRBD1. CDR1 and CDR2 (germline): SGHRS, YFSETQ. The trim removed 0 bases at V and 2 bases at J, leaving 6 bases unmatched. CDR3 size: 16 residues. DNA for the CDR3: TGCGCCAGCAGCTTGGGGTGGGGGGACAGGGCCTACGAGCAGTACTTC. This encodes CASSLGWGDRAYEQYF. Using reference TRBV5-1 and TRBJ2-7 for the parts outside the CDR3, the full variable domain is KAGVTQTPRYLIKTRGQQVTLSCSPISGHRSVSWYQQTPGQGLQFLFEYFSETQRNKGNFPGRFSGRQFSNSRSEMNVSTLELGDSALYLCASSLGWGDRAYEQYFGPGTRLTVT.

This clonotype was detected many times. CDR3 nucleotides: TGTGCCAGCAGCCCGAAGTACGAGCAGTACTTC. It codes for CASSPKYEQYF. This chain joins TRBV7-8 and TRBJ2-7, with D uncertain. The CDR3 runs 11 residues. V was pared by 5 bases and J by 4 bases, with 6 bases between. Per germline, CDR1 SGHVS and CDR2 FQNEAQ.

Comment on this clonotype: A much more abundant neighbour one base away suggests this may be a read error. The CDR3 DNA reads TGTGCCCGCAGTCGAAGGGGGCGCTTTTCCGGTGAGACCCAGTACTTC. It yields the protein CARSRRGRFSGETQYF. This chain uses TRBV12-3 or TRBV12-4 with TRBJ2-5, with 7 bases identical to TRBD1. This CDR3 contains 16 residues.

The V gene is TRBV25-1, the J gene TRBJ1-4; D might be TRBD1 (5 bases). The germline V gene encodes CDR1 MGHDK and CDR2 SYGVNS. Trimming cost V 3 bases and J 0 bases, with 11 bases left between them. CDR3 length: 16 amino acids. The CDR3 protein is CASSDLRQSTNEKLFF. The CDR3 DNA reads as TGTGCCAGCAGTGATTTAAGACAGTCAACTAATGAAAAACTGTTTTTT.